A selection of T cell receptor beta chains follows, all from one sample in a study of cytomegalovirus exposure and HLA in healthy donors. Clones were read by immunoSEQ multiplex PCR, and TCRdb kept only the in-frame ones, dropping some. In the table there are about 110,000 clones, over 65% of which are singletons. Source material: PBMCs. These TCRs come from a woman aged 25 to 39 in good health and CMV-seronegative. The CDR3 runs from the conserved cysteine through the conserved F or W. A D gene is named only where the DNA matches it firmly.

>TRBV5-1|TRBJ2-5|NA
CASSLVAGSGETQYF
>TRBV28|TRBJ1-2|NA
CASSFTGNYYGYTF
>TRBV10-3|TRBJ2-3|NA
CAISGGQQGTQYF
>TRBV13|TRBJ2-3|TRBD2
CASSTPGGDTDTQYF
>TRBV19|TRBJ1-1|TRBD1
CASSIPGTGRTEAFF
>TRBV5-1|TRBJ2-7|TRBD2
CASSLVPGAGYEQYF
>TRBV28|TRBJ2-7|TRBD2
CASAGTSGIYEQYF
>TRBV30|TRBJ2-7|TRBD2
CAWSASGSGEQYF
>TRBV27|TRBJ2-7|NA
CASSLRPDYEQYF
>TRBV7-2|TRBJ2-3|TRBD2
CASSPGLAGADTQYF
>TRBV25-1|TRBJ2-5|TRBD1
CASSATGLQGETQYF
>TRBV5-4|TRBJ1-1|NA
CASSRLGADTEAFF
>TRBV7-9|TRBJ2-5|NA
CASSLTRVRQYF
>TRBV7-2|TRBJ2-1|NA
CASSPPGSSYNEQFF
>TRBV4-2|TRBJ2-7|TRBD2
CASSQVGSGGTYEQYF
>TRBV7-2|TRBJ1-5|NA
CASSLLPVNQPQHF
>TRBV30|TRBJ1-2|NA
CAWSVLAGSYGYTF
>TRBV7-2|TRBJ2-7|TRBD2
CASSPGGPSGKNEQYF
>TRBV5-1|TRBJ2-2|NA
CASSLAPVLNTGELFF
>TRBV28|TRBJ2-1|TRBD2
CASRGWGEGRGNEQFF
>TRBV4-1|TRBJ2-1|TRBD2
CASSPERGALNEQFF
>TRBV7-9|TRBJ2-1|TRBD2
CASSLGLAGGGQFF
>TRBV7-8|TRBJ1-5|NA
CASSFRSGNNQPQHF
>TRBV5-4|TRBJ1-2|TRBD1
CASSGTDNGQGLSNYGYTF
>TRBV7-9|TRBJ2-7|TRBD1
CASSSGDRGGNEQYF
>TRBV7-2|TRBJ2-6|NA
CASSFNRPGSGANVLTF